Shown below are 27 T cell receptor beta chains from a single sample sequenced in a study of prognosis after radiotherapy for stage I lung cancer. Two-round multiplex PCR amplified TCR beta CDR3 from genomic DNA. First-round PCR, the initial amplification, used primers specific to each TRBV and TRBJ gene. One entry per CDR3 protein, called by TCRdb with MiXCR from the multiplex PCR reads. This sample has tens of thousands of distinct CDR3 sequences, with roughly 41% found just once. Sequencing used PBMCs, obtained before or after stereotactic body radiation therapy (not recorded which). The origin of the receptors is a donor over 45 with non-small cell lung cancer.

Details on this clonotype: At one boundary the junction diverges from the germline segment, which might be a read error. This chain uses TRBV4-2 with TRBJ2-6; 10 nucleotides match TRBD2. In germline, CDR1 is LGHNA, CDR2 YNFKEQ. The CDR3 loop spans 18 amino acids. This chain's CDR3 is CASSLREAGGAGANFLTF. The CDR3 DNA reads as TGTGCCAGCAGTCTCAGGGAAGCGGGAGGGGCTGGGGCCAACTTCCTGACTTTC.

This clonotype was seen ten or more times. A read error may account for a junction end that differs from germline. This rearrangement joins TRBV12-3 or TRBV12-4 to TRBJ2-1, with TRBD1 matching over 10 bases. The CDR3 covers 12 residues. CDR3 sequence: CASRMPTGGYVF. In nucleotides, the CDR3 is TGTGCCAGCAGGATGCCGACAGGGGGCTATGTCTTC.

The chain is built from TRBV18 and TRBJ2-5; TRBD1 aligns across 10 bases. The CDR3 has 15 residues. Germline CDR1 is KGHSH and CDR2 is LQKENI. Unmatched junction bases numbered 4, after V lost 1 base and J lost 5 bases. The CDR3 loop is CASSPRRQGAETQYF. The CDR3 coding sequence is TGTGCCAGCTCACCACGAAGACAGGGGGCCGAGACCCAGTACTTC.

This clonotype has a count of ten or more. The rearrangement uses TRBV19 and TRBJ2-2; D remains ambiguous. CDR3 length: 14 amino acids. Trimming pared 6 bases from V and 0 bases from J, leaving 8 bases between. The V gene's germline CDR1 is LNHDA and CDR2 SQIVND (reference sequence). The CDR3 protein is CASRETANTGELFF. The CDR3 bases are TGTGCCAGTAGGGAAACAGCGAACACCGGGGAGCTGTTTTTT.

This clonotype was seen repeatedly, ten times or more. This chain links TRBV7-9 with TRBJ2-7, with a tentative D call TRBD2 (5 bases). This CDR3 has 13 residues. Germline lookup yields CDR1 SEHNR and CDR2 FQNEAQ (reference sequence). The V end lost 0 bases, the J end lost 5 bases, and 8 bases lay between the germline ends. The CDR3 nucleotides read TGTGCCAGCAGCTTAGCCCTAGCAGACGAGCAGTACTTC. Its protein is CASSLALADEQYF.

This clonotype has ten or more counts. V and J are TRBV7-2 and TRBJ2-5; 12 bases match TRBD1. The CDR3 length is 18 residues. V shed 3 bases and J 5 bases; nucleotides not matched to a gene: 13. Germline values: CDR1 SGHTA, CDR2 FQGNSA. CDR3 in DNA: TGTGCCAGCAGCTTGCTGGGAGCTGGGACAGGGGGCCAGGAGACCCAGTACTTC. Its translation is CASSLLGAGTGGQETQYF.

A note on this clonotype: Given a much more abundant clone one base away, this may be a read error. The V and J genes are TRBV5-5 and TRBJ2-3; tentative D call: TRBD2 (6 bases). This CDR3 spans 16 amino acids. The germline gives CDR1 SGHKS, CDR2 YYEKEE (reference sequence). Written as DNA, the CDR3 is TGTTCCAGCAGCTCGCGACTAGGCGGATCCCTAGATACGCAGTATTTT. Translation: CSSSSRLGGSLDTQYF. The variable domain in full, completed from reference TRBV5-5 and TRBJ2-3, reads DAGVTQSPTHLIKTRGQQVTLRCSPISGHKSVSWYQQVLGQGPQFIFQYYEKEERGRGNFPDRFSARQFPNYSSELNVNALLLGDSALYLCSSSSRLGGSLDTQYFGPGTRLTVL.

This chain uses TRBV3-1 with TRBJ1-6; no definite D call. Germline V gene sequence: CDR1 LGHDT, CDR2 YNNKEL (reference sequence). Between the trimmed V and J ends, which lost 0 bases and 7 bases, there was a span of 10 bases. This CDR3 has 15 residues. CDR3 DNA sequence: TGTGCCAGCAGCCAAGAGTGGCAGTCAAATTCACCCCTCCACTTT. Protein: CASSQEWQSNSPLHF.

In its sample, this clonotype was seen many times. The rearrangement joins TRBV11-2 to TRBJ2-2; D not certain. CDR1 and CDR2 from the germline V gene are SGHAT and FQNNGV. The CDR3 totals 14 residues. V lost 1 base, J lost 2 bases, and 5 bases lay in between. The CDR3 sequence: CASSLGGNTGELFF. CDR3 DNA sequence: TGTGCCAGCAGCTTAGGAGGAAACACCGGGGAGCTGTTTTTT.

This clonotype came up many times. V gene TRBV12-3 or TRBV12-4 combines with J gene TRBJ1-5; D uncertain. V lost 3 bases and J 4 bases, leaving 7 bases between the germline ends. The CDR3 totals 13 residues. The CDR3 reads CASSLLHNQPQHF. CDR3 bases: TGTGCCAGCAGTTTGCTCCATAATCAGCCCCAGCATTTT.

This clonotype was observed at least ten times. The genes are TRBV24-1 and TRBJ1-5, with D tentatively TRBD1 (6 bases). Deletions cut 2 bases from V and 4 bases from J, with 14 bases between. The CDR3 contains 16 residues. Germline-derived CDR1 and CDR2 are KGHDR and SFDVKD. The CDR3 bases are TGTGCCACCAGTGATTCAGCAGGGGAGGGGAATCAGCCCCAGCATTTT. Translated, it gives CATSDSAGEGNQPQHF.

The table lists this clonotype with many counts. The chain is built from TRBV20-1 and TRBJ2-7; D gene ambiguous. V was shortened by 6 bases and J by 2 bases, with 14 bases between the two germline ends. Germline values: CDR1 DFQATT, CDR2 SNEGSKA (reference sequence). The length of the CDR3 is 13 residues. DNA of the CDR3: TGCAGTGCCCCAGACGGATCCCCCTACGAGCAGTACTTC. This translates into CSAPDGSPYEQYF.

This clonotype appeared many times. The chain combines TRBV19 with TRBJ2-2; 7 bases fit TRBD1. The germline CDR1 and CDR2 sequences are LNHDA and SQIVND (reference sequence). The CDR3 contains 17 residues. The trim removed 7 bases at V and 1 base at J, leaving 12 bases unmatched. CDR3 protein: CASTPSWGQLNTGELFF. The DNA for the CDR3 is TGTGCCAGTACCCCCAGTTGGGGACAGCTGAACACCGGGGAGCTGTTTTTT.

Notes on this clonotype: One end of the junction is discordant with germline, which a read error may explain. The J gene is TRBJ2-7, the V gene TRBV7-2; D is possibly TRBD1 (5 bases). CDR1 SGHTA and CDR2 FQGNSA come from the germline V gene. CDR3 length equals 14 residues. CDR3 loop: CSSSPDTRSYDQYF. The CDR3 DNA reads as TGTTCCAGCAGTCCGGACACCCGCTCCTACGATCAGTACTTC. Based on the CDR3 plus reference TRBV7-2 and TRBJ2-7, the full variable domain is GAGVSQSPSNKVTEKGKDVELRCDPISGHTALYWYRQSLGQGLEFLIYFQGNSAPDKSGLPSDRFSAERTGGSVSTLTIQRTQQEDSAVYLCSSSPDTRSYDQYFGPGTRLTVT.

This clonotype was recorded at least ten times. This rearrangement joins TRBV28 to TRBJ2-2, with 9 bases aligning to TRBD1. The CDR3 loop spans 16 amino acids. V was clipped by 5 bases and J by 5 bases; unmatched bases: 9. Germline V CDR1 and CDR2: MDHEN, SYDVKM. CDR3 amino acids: CASSLPGQGRTGELFF. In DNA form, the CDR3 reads TGTGCCAGCAGTCTTCCGGGACAGGGCAGGACCGGGGAGCTGTTTTTT.

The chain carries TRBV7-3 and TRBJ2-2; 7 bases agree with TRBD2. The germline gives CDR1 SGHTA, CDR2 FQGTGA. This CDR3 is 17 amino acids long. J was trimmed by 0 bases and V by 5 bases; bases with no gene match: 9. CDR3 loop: CASSPHSSGANTGELFF. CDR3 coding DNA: TGTGCCAGCAGCCCCCACTCTAGCGGCGCGAACACCGGGGAGCTGTTTTTT.

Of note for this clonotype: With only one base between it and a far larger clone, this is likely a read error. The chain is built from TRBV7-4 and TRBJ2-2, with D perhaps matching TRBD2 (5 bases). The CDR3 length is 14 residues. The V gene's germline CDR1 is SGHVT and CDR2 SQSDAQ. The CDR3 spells CASRPGPSTGELLF. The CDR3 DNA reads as TGTGCCAGCAGACCCGGACCCTCCACCGGGGAGCTGCTTTTT.

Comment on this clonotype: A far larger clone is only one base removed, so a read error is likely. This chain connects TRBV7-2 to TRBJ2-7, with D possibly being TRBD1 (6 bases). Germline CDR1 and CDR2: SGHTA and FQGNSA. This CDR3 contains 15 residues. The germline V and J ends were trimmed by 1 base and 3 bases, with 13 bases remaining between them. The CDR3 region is CASSLGGTWVYEQYF. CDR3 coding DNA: TGTGCCAGCAGCTTAGGAGGGACATGGGTCTACGAGCAGTACTTC.

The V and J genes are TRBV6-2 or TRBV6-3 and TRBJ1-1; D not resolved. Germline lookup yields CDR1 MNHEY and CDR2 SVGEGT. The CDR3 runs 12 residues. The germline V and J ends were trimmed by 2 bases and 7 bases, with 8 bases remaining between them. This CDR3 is CASSYRAGEAFF. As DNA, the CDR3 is TGTGCCAGCAGTTACAGGGCGGGTGAAGCTTTCTTT.

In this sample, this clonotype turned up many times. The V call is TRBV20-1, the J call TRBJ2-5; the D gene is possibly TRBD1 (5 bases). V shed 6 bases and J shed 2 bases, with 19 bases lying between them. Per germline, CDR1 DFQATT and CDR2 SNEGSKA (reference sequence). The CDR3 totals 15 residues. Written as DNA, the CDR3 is TGCAGTGCCTCTCAAGGGGCAGCGCCTCAAGAGACCCAGTACTTC. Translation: CSASQGAAPQETQYF.

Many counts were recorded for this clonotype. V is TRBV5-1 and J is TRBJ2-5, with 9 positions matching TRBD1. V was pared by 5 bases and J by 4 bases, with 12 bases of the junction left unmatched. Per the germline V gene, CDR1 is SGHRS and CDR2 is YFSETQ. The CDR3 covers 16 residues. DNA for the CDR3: TGCGCCAGCAGGTGGACCGGGACAGGGATTTCAGAGACCCAGTACTTC. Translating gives CASRWTGTGISETQYF.

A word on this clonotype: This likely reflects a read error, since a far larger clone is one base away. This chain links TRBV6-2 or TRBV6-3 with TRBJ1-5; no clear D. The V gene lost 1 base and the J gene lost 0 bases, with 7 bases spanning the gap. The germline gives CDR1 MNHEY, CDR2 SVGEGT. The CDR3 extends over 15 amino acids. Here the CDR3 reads CASSYCYDSNQPQHF. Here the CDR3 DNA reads TGTGCCAGCAGTTACTGTTATGATAGCAATCAGCCCCAGCATTTT.

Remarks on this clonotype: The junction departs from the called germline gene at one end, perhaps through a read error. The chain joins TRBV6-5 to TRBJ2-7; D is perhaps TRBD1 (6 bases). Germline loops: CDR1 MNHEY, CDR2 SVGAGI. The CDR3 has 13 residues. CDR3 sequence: CSSSYSGGGEQYF. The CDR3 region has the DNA TGTTCCAGCAGTTATTCTGGGGGCGGAGAGCAGTACTTC.

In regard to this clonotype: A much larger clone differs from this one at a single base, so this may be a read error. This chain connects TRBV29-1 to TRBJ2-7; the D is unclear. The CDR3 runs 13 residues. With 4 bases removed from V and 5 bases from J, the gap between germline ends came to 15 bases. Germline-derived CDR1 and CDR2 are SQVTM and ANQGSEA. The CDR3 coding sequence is TGCAGCGTTGTGAGTCACTACCGGCACGAGCAGTACTTC. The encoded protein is CSVVSHYRHEQYF.

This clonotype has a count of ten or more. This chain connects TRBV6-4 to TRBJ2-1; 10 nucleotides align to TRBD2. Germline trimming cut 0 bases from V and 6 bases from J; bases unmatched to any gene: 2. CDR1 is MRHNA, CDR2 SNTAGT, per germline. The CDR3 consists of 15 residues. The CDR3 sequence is CASSDSSGGANEQFF. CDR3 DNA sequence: TGTGCCAGCAGTGACTCGAGCGGGGGGGCCAATGAGCAGTTCTTC.

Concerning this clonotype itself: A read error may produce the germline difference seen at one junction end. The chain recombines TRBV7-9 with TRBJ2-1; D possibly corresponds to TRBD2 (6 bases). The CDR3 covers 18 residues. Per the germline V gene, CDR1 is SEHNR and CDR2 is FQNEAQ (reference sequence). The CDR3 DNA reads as TGTGCCAGCAGCTTAGGGGTGAGTCGGGAGACATACTACAGTGAGCAGTTCTTC. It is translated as CASSLGVSRETYYSEQFF.

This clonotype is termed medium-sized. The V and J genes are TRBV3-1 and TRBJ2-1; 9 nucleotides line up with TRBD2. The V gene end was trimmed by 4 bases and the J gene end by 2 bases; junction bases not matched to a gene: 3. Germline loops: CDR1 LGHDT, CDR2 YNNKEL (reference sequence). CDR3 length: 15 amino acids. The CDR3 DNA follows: TGTGCCAGCAGCCTTATAGCGGGAGCCTACAATGAGCAGTTCTTC. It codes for CASSLIAGAYNEQFF.